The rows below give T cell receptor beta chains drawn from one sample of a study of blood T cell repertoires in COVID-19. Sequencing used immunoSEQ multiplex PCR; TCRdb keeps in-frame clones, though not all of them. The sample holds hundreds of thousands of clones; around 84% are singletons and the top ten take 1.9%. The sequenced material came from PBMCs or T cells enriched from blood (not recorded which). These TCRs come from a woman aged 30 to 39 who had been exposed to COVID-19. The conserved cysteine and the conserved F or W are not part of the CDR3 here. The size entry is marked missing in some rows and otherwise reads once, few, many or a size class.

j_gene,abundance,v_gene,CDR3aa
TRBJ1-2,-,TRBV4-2,ASSQETGDGYT
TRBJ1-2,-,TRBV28,ASSLGTGGNGYT
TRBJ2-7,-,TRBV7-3,ARGQGQKRYYEQY
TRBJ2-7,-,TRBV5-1,ASSSQVRGLYEQY
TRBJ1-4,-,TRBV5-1,ASSTGHTATNEKLF
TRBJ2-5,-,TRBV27,ASSSRTVRETQY
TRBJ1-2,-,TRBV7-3,ASSSLGRGQFNYGYT
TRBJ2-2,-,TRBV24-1,AITSGTGELF
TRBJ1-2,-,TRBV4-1,ASSQLGTTANYGYT
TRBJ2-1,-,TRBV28,ASTPGENAYNEQF
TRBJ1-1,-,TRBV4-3,ASSHTGVTEAF
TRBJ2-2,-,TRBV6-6,ASSLLLAGGGTGELF
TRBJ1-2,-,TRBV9,ASSEPTGISYGYT
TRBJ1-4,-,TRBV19,ATDGGAANEKLF
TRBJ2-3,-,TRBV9,ASRKTSGGLDTQY
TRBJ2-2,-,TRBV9,ASTKGQGAFNTGELF
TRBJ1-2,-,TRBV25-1,ASSERSGQSYNYGYT
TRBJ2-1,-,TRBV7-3,ASSLIAGGPHEQF
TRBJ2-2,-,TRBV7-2,ASSFSAGGNTGELF
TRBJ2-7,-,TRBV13,ASSFGNGGADEQY
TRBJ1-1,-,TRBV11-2,ASSLSGLQNTEAF
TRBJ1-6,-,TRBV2,ASSEAAGFSSPLH
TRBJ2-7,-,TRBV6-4,ASSRTGDAYEQY
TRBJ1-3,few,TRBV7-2,ASSPQGGIPGNTIY
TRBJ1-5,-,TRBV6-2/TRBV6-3,ASSRPTGLDQPQH
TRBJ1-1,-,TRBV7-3,ASSPGTGHTEAF
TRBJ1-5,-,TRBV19,ASSRRDYSNQPQH
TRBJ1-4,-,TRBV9,ASSVAGRGSNEKLF
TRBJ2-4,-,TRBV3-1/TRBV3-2,ASSQEMRGAARDIQY
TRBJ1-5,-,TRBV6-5,ASSYLPTQSNQPQH
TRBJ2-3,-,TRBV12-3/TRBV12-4,ASSSGTDTQY
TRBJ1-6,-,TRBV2,ASWESYNSPLH
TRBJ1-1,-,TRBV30,AWSGTYQIEAF
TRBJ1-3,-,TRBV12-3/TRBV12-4,ASSLNYRNTIY
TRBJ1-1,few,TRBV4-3,ASSLGRTGLLRNTEAF
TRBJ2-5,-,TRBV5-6,ASSSVPRETQY
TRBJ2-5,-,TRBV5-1,ASSPDRGETQY
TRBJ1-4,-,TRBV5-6,ASSLSGIDEKLF
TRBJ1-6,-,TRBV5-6,ASSFYGGRNSPLH
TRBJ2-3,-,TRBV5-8,ASRLSGDYTDTQY
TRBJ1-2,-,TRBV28,ASSPGEIPNYGYT
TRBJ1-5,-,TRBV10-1,ASSESLVFPMDGSQPQH
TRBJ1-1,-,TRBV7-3,ASSANPQGGLITEAF
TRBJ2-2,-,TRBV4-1,ASSQEGTLTGELF
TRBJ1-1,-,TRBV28,ASRYWGGKAF
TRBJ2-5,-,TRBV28,ASRLQETQY
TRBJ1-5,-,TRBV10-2,ASSDLGQGAQPQH
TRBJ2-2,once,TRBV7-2,ASSNFVFTGELF
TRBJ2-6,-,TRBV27,ASSSILLSGANVLT
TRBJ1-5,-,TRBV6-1,ASTGLNQPQH
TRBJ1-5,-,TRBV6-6,ASSYRAGGNNQPQH